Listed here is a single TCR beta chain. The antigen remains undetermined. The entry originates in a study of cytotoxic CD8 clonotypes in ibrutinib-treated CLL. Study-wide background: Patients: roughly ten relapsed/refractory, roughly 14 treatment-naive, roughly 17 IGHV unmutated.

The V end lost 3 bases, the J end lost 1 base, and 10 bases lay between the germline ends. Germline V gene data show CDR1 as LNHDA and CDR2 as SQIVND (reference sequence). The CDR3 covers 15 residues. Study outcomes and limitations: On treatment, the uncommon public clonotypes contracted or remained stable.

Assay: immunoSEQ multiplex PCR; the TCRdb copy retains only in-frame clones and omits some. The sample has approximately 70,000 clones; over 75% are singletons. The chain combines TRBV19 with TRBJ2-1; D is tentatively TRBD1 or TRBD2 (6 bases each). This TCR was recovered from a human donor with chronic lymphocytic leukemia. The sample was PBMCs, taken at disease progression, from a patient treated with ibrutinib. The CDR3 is CASSILGGSYNEQFF. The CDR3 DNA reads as TGTGCCAGTAGTATCCTAGGGGGGTCCTACAATGAGCAGTTCTTC.